This T cell receptor (beta chain) was identified in a study of shared clonotypes between healthy human individuals. Across the whole study: CD4 naive and CD4 memory each took three plates per donor, while CD8 naive took two and CD8 memory one.

On this clone: Its antigen is not known.

This table comes from immunoSEQ multiplex PCR, and its TCRdb copy is limited to in-frame clones, with some not included. The repertoire holds about 2.3 million clones, with roughly 93% as singletons. Study results and caveats: The study generally estimated greater richness for naive than memory subsets. A reduction in generation probabilities was seen for non-shared clonotypes relative to those shared by all four donors.

After removal of 5 bases from V and 7 bases from J, the junction contained 12 bases not matched to a gene. Germline V gives CDR1 SGHTA, CDR2 FQGNSA. This CDR3 is 16 amino acids long. Naive CD45RA+ and memory CD45RA-negative subsets were split from CD4+ cells. The sequencing input was naive CD4+ T cells from PBMCs. The subset denotes: CD45RA+ positively selected. The chain uses TRBV7-2 and TRBJ2-1; 9 bases are shared with TRBD2. The sequence was collected from a man in his late teens or twenties in good health. Some clones in this sample may be carry-over from other donors' samples. The chain's CDR3 is CASSSRWASGINEQFF. The DNA for the CDR3 is TGTGCCAGCAGCAGTCGCTGGGCTAGCGGGATTAATGAGCAGTTCTTC.